Below, 6 T cell receptor beta chains from the same sample are listed, as sequenced in a study of T cell responses to AZD1222 COVID-19 vaccine. Generated by immunoSEQ multiplex PCR, the TCRdb table keeps only in-frame clones and is missing some. The table includes more than 110,000 clones, roughly nine tenths detected once. Here the sequenced sample was peripheral blood, taken on day 0 of AZD1222 vaccination. The source is an adult in good health.

DNA of the CDR3: TGTGCCAGCAGCGAGGGACTAGTTTTCGGAGAGACCCAGTACTTC. It yields the protein CASSEGLVFGETQYF. This chain joins TRBV9 and TRBJ2-5; 8 bases agree with TRBD2. CDR3 length: 15 amino acids. The junction had 8 bases not matched to a gene; V was cut back by 3 bases and J by 4 bases. Germline lookup yields CDR1 SGDLS and CDR2 YYNGEE.

The V and J genes are TRBV12-5 and TRBJ2-1, with D possibly TRBD2 on 6 matching bases. CDR1 and CDR2 (germline): LGHNT, FRNRAP. The ends were cut back, 0 bases at V and 6 bases at J, with 15 bases in the middle. CDR3 length equals 16 residues. CDR3: CASGLVRRDGANEQFF. DNA of the CDR3: TGTGCTAGTGGTTTGGTACGGAGGGATGGGGCCAATGAGCAGTTCTTC.

The rearrangement links TRBV18 to TRBJ1-6; no firm D call. With 5 bases removed from V and 7 bases from J, the gap between germline ends came to 9 bases. CDR1 KGHSH and CDR2 LQKENI come from the germline V gene. The CDR3 has 13 residues. In nucleotides, the CDR3 is TGTGCCAGCTCAGAGCTAGAGAATTCACCCCTCCACTTT. It codes for CASSELENSPLHF.

The sample holds one count of this clone. The V call is TRBV15, the J call TRBJ2-1, with no clear D. From germline, CDR1 is LNHNV and CDR2 YYDKDF (reference sequence). Trimming took off 8 bases at V and 2 bases at J, with 13 bases between the two ends. The CDR3 extends over 14 amino acids. The CDR3: CATGQTGAYNEQFF. CDR3 nucleotides: TGTGCCACCGGGCAAACGGGCGCCTACAATGAGCAGTTCTTC.

The chain employs TRBV5-1 and TRBJ2-5; 11 positions match TRBD2. The CDR3 sequence is 15 residues long. CDR1 is SGHRS, CDR2 YFSETQ, per germline. V lost 3 bases to trimming and J lost 8 bases; unmatched junction nucleotides: 9. The CDR3 coding sequence is TGCGCCAGCAGCTCACTAGCGGGGGAAGGAAGCACCCAGTACTTC. This gives the protein CASSSLAGEGSTQYF.

The rearrangement joins TRBV18 to TRBJ1-2; possible D gene TRBD1, 6 bases. Trimming took 3 bases from V and 2 from J, leaving 13 bases between them. The CDR3 sequence is 15 residues long. Germline V gives CDR1 KGHSH, CDR2 LQKENI. The DNA of the CDR3 is TGTGCCAGCTCACCGCAGCAGGGGTTAAACTATGGCTACACCTTC. Translating gives CASSPQQGLNYGYTF.